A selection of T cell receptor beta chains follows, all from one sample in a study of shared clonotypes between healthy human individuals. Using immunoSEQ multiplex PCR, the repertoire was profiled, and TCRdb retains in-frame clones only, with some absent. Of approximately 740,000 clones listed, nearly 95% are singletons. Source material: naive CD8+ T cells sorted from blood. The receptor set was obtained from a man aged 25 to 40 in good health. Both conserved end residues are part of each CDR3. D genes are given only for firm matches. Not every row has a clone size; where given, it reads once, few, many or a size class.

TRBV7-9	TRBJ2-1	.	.	CASSPTNLYNEQFF	TGTGCCAGCAGCCCGACTAATCTCTACAATGAGCAGTTCTTC
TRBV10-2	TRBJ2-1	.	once	CATSEREWNNEQFF	TGCGCCACTTCTGAGAGGGAGTGGAACAATGAGCAGTTCTTC
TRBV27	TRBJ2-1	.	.	CASRVLGYNEQFF	TGTGCCAGCAGGGTACTAGGCTACAATGAGCAGTTCTTC
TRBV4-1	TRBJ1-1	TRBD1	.	CASSQPGQGSTEAFF	TGCGCCAGCAGCCAACCGGGACAGGGGAGCACTGAAGCTTTCTTT
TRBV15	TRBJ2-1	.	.	CATSRDGSGNNEQFF	TGTGCCACCAGCAGAGATGGATCGGGGAACAATGAGCAGTTCTTC
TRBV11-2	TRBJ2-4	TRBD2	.	CASRGRTSGNIQYF	TGTGCCAGCAGAGGCCGGACTAGCGGGAACATTCAGTACTTC
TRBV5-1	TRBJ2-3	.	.	CASSLDSGYTDTQYF	TGCGCCAGCAGCTTGGACAGCGGGTACACAGATACGCAGTATTTT
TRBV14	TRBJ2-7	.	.	CASSQDRNYEQYF	TGTGCCAGCAGCCAAGATCGTAACTACGAGCAGTACTTC
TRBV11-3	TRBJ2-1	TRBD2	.	CASSISGRMDSGNEQFF	TGTGCCAGCAGCATAAGCGGGAGAATGGACTCTGGCAATGAGCAGTTCTTC
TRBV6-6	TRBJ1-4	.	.	CASSRDPRRGEKLFF	TGTGCCAGCAGCAGAGACCCCCGGCGCGGTGAAAAACTGTTTTTT
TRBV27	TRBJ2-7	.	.	CASSLPRTGPGGEQYF	TGTGCCAGCAGTTTACCCCGGACAGGGCCGGGGGGCGAGCAGTACTTC
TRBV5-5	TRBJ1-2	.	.	CASNMEYGGSNYGYTF	TGTGCCAGCAATATGGAATACGGCGGCTCTAACTATGGCTACACCTTC
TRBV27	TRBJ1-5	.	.	CASRGTYSNQPQHF	TGTGCCAGCAGGGGGACTTATAGCAATCAGCCCCAGCATTTT
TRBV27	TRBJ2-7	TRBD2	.	CASSLSLSGTYEQYF	TGTGCCAGCAGTTTATCGCTTAGCGGGACCTACGAGCAGTACTTC
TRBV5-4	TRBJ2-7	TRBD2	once	CASSSTVLAGTNTTYEQYF	TGTGCCAGCAGCTCAACCGTACTAGCGGGAACGAATACTACCTACGAGCAGTACTTC